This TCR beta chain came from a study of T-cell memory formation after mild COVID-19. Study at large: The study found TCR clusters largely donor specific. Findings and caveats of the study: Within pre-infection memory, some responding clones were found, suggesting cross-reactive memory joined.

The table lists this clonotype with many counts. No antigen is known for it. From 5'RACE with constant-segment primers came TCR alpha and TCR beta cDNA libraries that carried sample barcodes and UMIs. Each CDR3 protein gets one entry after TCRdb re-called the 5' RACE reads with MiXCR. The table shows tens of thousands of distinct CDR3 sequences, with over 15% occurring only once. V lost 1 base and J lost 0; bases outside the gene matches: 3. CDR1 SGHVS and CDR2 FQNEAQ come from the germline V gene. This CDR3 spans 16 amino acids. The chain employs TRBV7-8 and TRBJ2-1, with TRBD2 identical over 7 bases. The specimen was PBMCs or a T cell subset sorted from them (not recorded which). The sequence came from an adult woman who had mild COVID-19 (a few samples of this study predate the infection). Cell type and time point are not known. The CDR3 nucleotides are TGTGCCAGCAGCTTAGTGGGCGGGAGCTCCTACAATGAGCAGTTCTTC. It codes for CASSLVGGSSYNEQFF.